A single sample gave rise to the 29 T cell receptor beta chains below, sequenced in a study of blood T cell repertoires in COVID-19 (dated by TCRdb to about 2020). The library was made by the immunoSEQ multiplex PCR assay. TCRdb re-hosts the immuneACCESS table, in-frame sequences only. Its copies lack some clones; in the studies checked, an unresolved V gene accounts for under half of them, and the cause for the rest is not known. Counted in this sample were a few hundred thousand clones; about 90% of them appeared once. The ten largest account for approximately 3.3% of the sample. Sequencing input: PBMCs or T cells enriched from blood (not recorded which). The origin of the receptors is a woman aged 45-60 years in a cohort exposed to, infected with or recovered from COVID-19 (not recorded which).

V is TRBV18 and J is TRBJ1-1; no clear D gene. Between the trimmed V and J ends, which lost 5 bases and 7 bases, there was a span of 14 bases. From germline, CDR1 is KGHSH and CDR2 LQKENI. The CDR3 loop spans 13 amino acids. The CDR3 DNA sequence: TGTGCCAGCTCAAGTCGAGCCACGCTTGAAGCTTTCTTT. It translates to CASSSRATLEAFF.

The rearrangement uses TRBV5-1 and TRBJ1-2, with 9 bases lining up with TRBD1. The CDR3 covers 16 residues. Germline V gives CDR1 SGHRS, CDR2 YFSETQ. V lost 1 base, J lost 8 bases, and 12 bases stayed unmatched. CDR3 in DNA: TGCGCCAGCAGCTTGCTATTACAGGGGGCTACCAGCGGCTACACCTTC. Translation gives CASSLLLQGATSGYTF.

This clone was observed a single time. The chain is built from TRBV28 and TRBJ1-5; 7 bases agree with TRBD1. Trimming at V came to 7 bases and at J to 11 bases, leaving 11 bases not matched to a gene. This CDR3 has 13 amino acids. CDR1 is MDHEN, CDR2 SYDVKM, per germline. This CDR3 reads CASTNQGGTTQHF. The CDR3 DNA sequence: TGTGCCAGCACTAACCAGGGGGGAACGACCCAGCATTTT. Together with reference TRBV28 and TRBJ1-5, the CDR3 gives the full variable domain: DVKVTQSSRYLVKRTGEKVFLECVQDMDHENMFWYRQDPGLGLRLIYFSYDVKMKEKGDIPEGYSVSREKKERFSLILESASTNQTSMYLCASTNQGGTTQHFGDGTRLSIL.

In this sample, this clone turned up a few times. V and J are TRBV28 and TRBJ1-4; 9 bases are shared with TRBD1. The CDR3 is made up of 16 amino acids. V shed 5 bases, J shed 8 bases, and the junction held 12 bases outside the gene matches. CDR1 and CDR2 (germline): MDHEN, SYDVKM. CDR3 sequence reads: CASSPGRTGVREKLFF. In nucleotides, the CDR3 is TGTGCCAGCAGTCCTGGGCGGACAGGGGTACGGGAAAAACTGTTTTTT. Combining the CDR3 with reference TRBV28 and TRBJ1-4 gives the whole variable domain DVKVTQSSRYLVKRTGEKVFLECVQDMDHENMFWYRQDPGLGLRLIYFSYDVKMKEKGDIPEGYSVSREKKERFSLILESASTNQTSMYLCASSPGRTGVREKLFFGSGTQLSVL.

This clone showed up just once. The chain is built from TRBV12-5 and TRBJ1-1; D is possibly TRBD1 (6 bases). The CDR3 length is 14 residues. The V and J ends lost 0 bases and 8 bases respectively, with 13 bases between them. Germline CDR1 is LGHNT and CDR2 is FRNRAP. Written as DNA, the CDR3 is TGTGCTAGTGGTTTGGTACCACAGGGCTGGGAAGCTTTCTTT. The encoded protein is CASGLVPQGWEAFF.

The CDR3 nucleotides are TGTGCCAGCAGTGACTCGACAGAACCCTATGGCTACACCTTC. Translation: CASSDSTEPYGYTF. The chain combines TRBV6-4 with TRBJ1-2; the D gene is possibly TRBD1 (5 bases). The CDR3 totals 14 residues. Between the trimmed V and J ends, which lost 0 bases and 4 bases, there was a span of 9 bases. CDR1 is MRHNA, CDR2 SNTAGT, per germline.

The chain is built from TRBV5-4 and TRBJ1-2; 9 bases are a match to TRBD1. The V segment lost 0 bases and the J segment 4 bases; nucleotides outside the gene matches: 10. Germline assignment: CDR1 SGHNT and CDR2 YYREEE (reference sequence). The CDR3 has 17 amino acids. The CDR3, as DNA: TGTGCCAGCAGCTTGGGGGGGGCACAGGGGGCGGGCTATGGCTACACCTTC. It is translated as CASSLGGAQGAGYGYTF.

The rearrangement uses TRBV29-1 and TRBJ2-3; TRBD1 agrees at 8 bases. From germline, CDR1 is SQVTM and CDR2 ANQGSEA. This CDR3 comprises 12 residues. V dropped 6 bases and J dropped 3; count of bases not matched to a gene: 2. The CDR3 sequence is CSVTGGTDTQYF. CDR3 DNA: TGCAGCGTAACAGGGGGTACAGATACGCAGTATTTT.

The chain uses TRBV6-5 and TRBJ2-7; a weak D match, TRBD2 (6 bases). Trimming took 3 bases from V and 6 from J, leaving 6 bases between them. CDR1 and CDR2 from the germline V gene are MNHEY and SVGAGI. The CDR3 extends over 11 amino acids. The CDR3, as DNA: TGTGCCAGCAGTTATAGCGGCGAGCAGTACTTC. It is translated as CASSYSGEQYF.

The chain employs TRBV9 and TRBJ1-2, with 7 bases matching TRBD1. The CDR3 is 15 residues long. CDR1 is SGDLS and CDR2 is YYNGEE in the germline V gene. The junction had 7 bases not matched to a gene; V was cut back by 0 bases and J by 5 bases. The CDR3 sequence: CASSVGGTVGYGYTF. The CDR3 DNA is TGTGCCAGCAGCGTAGGAGGGACAGTTGGGTATGGCTACACCTTC.

This clone was observed a handful of times. This chain joins TRBV5-6 and TRBJ1-6; 8 bases map to TRBD1. Germline CDR1 reads SGHDT; CDR2 reads YYEEEE. This CDR3 region has 14 residues. V dropped 4 bases and J dropped 7; count of bases not matched to a gene: 4. The CDR3 loop reads CASSMTGANSPLHF. The CDR3 nucleotides read TGTGCCAGCAGCATGACAGGGGCCAATTCACCCCTCCACTTT. The whole variable domain, filled in from reference TRBV5-6 and TRBJ1-6, reads DAGVTQSPTHLIKTRGQQVTLRCSPKSGHDTVSWYQQALGQGPQFIFQYYEEEERQRGNFPDRFSGHQFPNYSSELNVNALLLGDSALYLCASSMTGANSPLHFGNGTRLTVT.

The chain joins TRBV30 to TRBJ1-5, with D perhaps TRBD1 (6 bases). The CDR3 consists of 14 residues. The germline V gene has CDR1 GTSNPN and CDR2 SVGIG (reference sequence). Trimming pared 2 bases from V and 2 bases from J, leaving 10 bases between. The CDR3 coding sequence is TGTGCCTGGAGTACAGGGTCGGGCAATCAGCCCCAGCATTTT. The encoded protein is CAWSTGSGNQPQHF.

The chain combines TRBV20-1 with TRBJ1-1; D call uncertain. The CDR3 sequence is 13 residues long. CDR1 is DFQATT and CDR2 is SNEGSKA in the germline V gene (reference sequence). Trimming stripped 3 bases from V and 4 bases from J, with 12 bases between. The CDR3 region has the DNA TGCAGTGCTAGTGGTTTGGGAGGCACTGAAGCTTTCTTT. This gives the protein CSASGLGGTEAFF.

Only a few counts were recorded for this clone. CDR3 amino acids: CASSGEPGYGYTF. Here the CDR3 DNA reads TGCGCCAGCAGCGGAGAACCAGGGTATGGCTACACCTTC. This chain connects TRBV5-1 to TRBJ1-2, with D possibly TRBD1 on 5 matching bases. The V gene lost 4 bases and the J gene lost 5 bases, with 12 bases spanning the gap. The V gene's germline CDR1 is SGHRS and CDR2 YFSETQ. This CDR3 spans 13 amino acids.

This clone was detected only once. This chain links TRBV7-3 with TRBJ2-1; TRBD1 matches at 7 bases. The CDR3 length is 15 residues. J lost 2 bases, V lost 5 bases, and 6 bases had no gene match. Germline CDR1 and CDR2: SGHTA and FQGTGA. In DNA form, the CDR3 reads TGTGCCAGCAGCGAACAGGGGTTTGCCTACAATGAGCAGTTCTTC. Its translation is CASSEQGFAYNEQFF.

The CDR3 loop is CASSSGVGQGTTGELFF. CDR3 in DNA: TGTGCCAGCAGCTCTGGAGTTGGGCAGGGGACGACCGGGGAGCTGTTTTTT. V is TRBV7-8 and J is TRBJ2-2; perhaps TRBD1 as D (6 bases). Germline CDR1 is SGHVS and CDR2 is FQNEAQ. The V end lost 4 bases, the J end lost 5 bases, and 20 bases lay between the germline ends. The CDR3 is 17 amino acids.

This sequence joins TRBV11-2 and TRBJ2-5, with 7 bases that match TRBD2. The CDR3 length is 15 residues. With V trimmed by 6 bases and J by 4 bases, 11 bases remained unmatched. CDR1 is SGHAT and CDR2 is FQNNGV in the germline V gene. In nucleotides, the CDR3 is TGTGCCAGCAGATCCCTAAGGACTAGGGGAGAGACCCAGTACTTC. It codes for CASRSLRTRGETQYF.

The chain combines TRBV10-3 with TRBJ1-1; 8 bases fit TRBD1. The CDR3 contains 15 residues. V was clipped by 4 bases and J by 1 base; unmatched bases: 5. Germline-derived CDR1 and CDR2 are ENHRY and SYGVKD. Here the CDR3 reads CAISVTGVPNTEAFF. As DNA, the CDR3 is TGTGCCATCAGTGTGACAGGGGTCCCGAACACTGAAGCTTTCTTT.

V usage is TRBV3-1 (or the pseudogene TRBV3-2) and J usage is TRBJ1-3; 8 nucleotides align to TRBD1. This CDR3 comprises 15 residues. The ends lost 7 bases at V and 0 bases at J; junction bases unmatched: 5. Germline lookup yields CDR1 LGHDT and CDR2 YNNKEL (reference sequence). CDR3 sequence reads: CASNHRGNSGNTIYF. The CDR3 coding sequence is TGTGCCAGCAACCACAGGGGGAACTCTGGAAACACCATATATTTT.

This sequence joins TRBV9 and TRBJ2-2; D call uncertain. This CDR3 has 14 amino acids. Germline V gives CDR1 SGDLS, CDR2 YYNGEE. V was trimmed by 5 bases and J by 4 bases, leaving 12 bases between them. CDR3 in amino acids: CASRRELGTGELFF. The DNA for the CDR3 is TGTGCCAGCAGAAGAGAGCTAGGCACCGGGGAGCTGTTTTTT.

The chain uses TRBV19 and TRBJ2-7, with 10 bases that match TRBD2. Looked up from germline, CDR1 is LNHDA and CDR2 is SQIVND (reference sequence). The CDR3 has 16 amino acids. The V gene end was trimmed by 6 bases and the J gene end by 3 bases; junction bases not matched to a gene: 11. The DNA of the CDR3 is TGTGCCAGTAGGACGACCGGGACTAGCGAAGTCTACGAGCAGTACTTC. Its protein is CASRTTGTSEVYEQYF.

The V call is TRBV27, the J call TRBJ2-3; 15 bases fit TRBD2. The CDR3 consists of 19 residues. The trim removed 1 base at V and 3 bases at J, leaving 8 bases unmatched. The germline V gene has CDR1 MNHEY and CDR2 SMNVEV (reference sequence). The CDR3 protein is CASSLFGTSGGRLTDTQYF. Here the CDR3 DNA reads TGTGCCAGCAGTTTATTTGGGACTAGCGGGGGGCGGTTGACAGATACGCAGTATTTT.

The CDR3 spells CASSLGGSGSDTQYF. DNA for the CDR3: TGTGCCAGCAGCTTGGGGGGTAGCGGGTCAGATACGCAGTATTTT. The chain uses TRBV5-4 and TRBJ2-3, with 7 bases aligning to TRBD2. Looked up from germline, CDR1 is SGHNT and CDR2 is YYREEE (reference sequence). The V and J ends lost 0 bases and 4 bases, in that order; junction bases with no gene match: 5. The CDR3 runs to 15 residues.

This clone appeared a single time. J is TRBJ1-2 and V is TRBV6-2 or TRBV6-3; weak D call: TRBD1 (6 bases). V dropped 4 bases and J dropped 8 bases, with 11 bases sitting between them. From germline, CDR1 is MNHEY and CDR2 SVGEGT. CDR3 length: 12 residues. The CDR3 DNA reads TGTGCCAGCAGTTTACAGGGTAACGGCTACACCTTC. Translated: CASSLQGNGYTF.

V is TRBV7-2 and J is TRBJ1-1, with 8 positions matching TRBD1. The CDR3 contains 14 residues. The germline V gene encodes CDR1 SGHTA and CDR2 FQGNSA. V lost 2 bases and J lost 3; bases outside the gene matches: 2. The CDR3, as DNA: TGTGCCAGCAGCTTACCGGGACAGGACACTGAAGCTTTCTTT. Translating gives CASSLPGQDTEAFF.

CDR3 DNA: TGCAGCGTCGAGGCAGGGGCTGGCTACACCTTC. It translates to CSVEAGAGYTF. V gene TRBV29-1 combines with J gene TRBJ1-2, with D possibly matching TRBD1 (6 bases). From germline, CDR1 is SQVTM and CDR2 ANQGSEA. V lost 6 bases, J lost 7 bases, and 12 bases lay in between. The CDR3 is 11 amino acids.

This chain links TRBV7-8 with TRBJ2-2; D perhaps matches TRBD2 (6 bases). The CDR3 has 14 amino acids. Germline V gives CDR1 SGHVS, CDR2 FQNEAQ. With 2 bases removed from V and 6 bases from J, the gap between germline ends came to 10 bases. This CDR3 reads CASSLSEGSGELFF. CDR3 in DNA: TGTGCCAGCAGCTTATCGGAGGGGTCCGGGGAGCTGTTTTTT. Complete variable domain (other parts from reference TRBV7-8 and TRBJ2-2): GAGVSQSPRYKVAKRGQDVALRCDPISGHVSLFWYQQALGQGPEFLTYFQNEAQLDKSGLPSDRFFAERPEGSVSTLKIQRTQQEDSAVYLCASSLSEGSGELFFGEGSRLTVL.

This sequence joins TRBV2 and TRBJ2-4, with D perhaps TRBD2 (7 bases). Germline lookup yields CDR1 SNHLY and CDR2 FYNNEI. Trimming left V 7 bases short and J 5 bases short, with 12 bases between. This CDR3 is 13 amino acids long. The CDR3 DNA sequence: TGTGCCAGCACGGGGGGCCTCGAAAACATTCAGTACTTC. This encodes CASTGGLENIQYF.

The rearrangement joins TRBV4-2 to TRBJ1-2; D is possibly TRBD1 (6 bases). CDR3 length: 16 residues. The V and J ends lost 2 bases and 7 bases respectively, with 20 bases between them. CDR1 and CDR2 from the germline V gene are LGHNA and YNFKEQ. This CDR3 reads CASSQPDRIPTFGYTF. The CDR3 DNA reads as TGTGCCAGCAGCCAACCTGACAGGATACCAACTTTTGGCTACACCTTC.